This TCR beta chain originates from a study of cytomegalovirus exposure and HLA in healthy donors (dated by TCRdb to 2017 to 2019). General notes on the study: In an earlier analysis of 550 to 750 of the donors, around 300 Gb of sequence data and just under 120 million unique TCR beta sequences from 150 million to 200 million T cells were reported. To decide whether each TCR beta V gene segment behaved as functional or pseudogenic, an earlier analysis of some 600 of the donors relied on high-throughput TCR beta sequencing. Because of strong linkage in the cohort, five DR-DQ haplotypes were treated as single units for association and clustering. The number of donors typed differed by locus, with about 629-630 for A, B, C, DRB1 and DQB1, over 500 for DQA1, over 600 for DPA1, and under 490 for DPB1. HLA typing included class I and class II loci at four-digit resolution. Of the approximately 370 genotyped donors, 81% were placed in the genetic ancestry cluster associated with self-reported Caucasian donors. The study was designed to test whether signatures of past pathogen exposure could be identified by cataloging public T cell receptors. A later analysis re-analyzed previously published TCR beta repertoires from roughly 630 donors and added high-resolution HLA genotyping to study TCR occurrence patterns. Using immunosequencing, the study profiled T cell repertoires from 500 to 800 subjects and related those repertoires to cytomegalovirus serostatus. A separate validation cohort of roughly 120 different subjects was used in addition to the 666-subject first cohort. Approximately 300 gigabases of sequencing data and roughly 81 million unique TCR sequences made up an early release that covered approximately 650 HLA-typed donors. High-throughput TCR immunosequencing, statistical association of individual TCRs with disease status, and machine learning were combined to predict cytomegalovirus infection status. In the later analysis, no new phenotypic data were used to find candidate immune exposures; instead, reliance was placed on TCR beta sequences and their occurrence across donors. A later genetic analysis used genome-wide SNP genotypes for 398 of the 666 donors, treating that subset as a discovery cohort. Among some 410 genotyped donors of the cohort, an average of around 240,000 unique TCR beta nucleotide sequences was sequenced per donor, of which roughly 17% were non-productive. Every discovery cohort repertoire had been produced on one sequencing platform. Donor age, sex, ethnicity and CMV serostatus were compiled together with the repertoire data. The investigation overall reported the following: In a later analysis, HLA-associated TCR beta chains were found to be more clonally expanded and to have lower generation probabilities than equally common non-associated chains. Most TCR sequences were observed very rarely across donors, whereas some public TCRs were present in many individuals. Most CMV-associated TCR beta chains appeared to be HLA-restricted in a later analysis, and the HLA associations seemed to be driven largely by CMV exposure. Some IMGT-functional V segments, including TRBV6-2 and TRBV6-3, could not be distinguished by the 87-base-pair reads and were therefore excluded. In vitro tests confirmed that a few of the cytomegalovirus-associated TCR beta chains recognize cytomegalovirus antigens. Because some donors lacked HLA typing at each locus, the association tests relied only on the typed subset. When HLA alleles, especially DR and DQ, strongly co-occurred, attributing TCR associations to individual alleles was difficult. In the study, approximately 160 TCR beta chains were listed as associated with cytomegalovirus. The presence/absence analyses assumed that sequencing depth was roughly uniform across donors, and that assumption may not be true. CMV serostatus was the only immune exposure information available for the cohort. A further reported finding was that TCR beta sequences accurately predicted the HLA-A and HLA-B alleles for most subjects in the first cohort. Cytomegalovirus status was reported to be diagnosed by the classifier with high specificity and sensitivity in both the original and validation cohorts. In a later genetic analysis, fewer N-insertions in productive TCRs were reported among donors in an Asian-associated ancestry cluster than the roughly 640-donor mean. Several of the top co-occurrence clusters appeared to be linked to parvovirus B19, influenza, CMV and Epstein-Barr virus, according to a later analysis. A cluster of highly shared sequence variants was judged likely to represent a technical artifact of the sequencing pipeline. An earlier analysis of approximately 530 of the donors showed that most TCR beta V segments appeared in productive rearrangements either about 87% or about 30% of the time, which broadly matched IMGT annotations. In a later analysis, TCR association rates were found to vary across HLA loci, with the most associated TCRs seen for DRB1 alleles and the fewest for HLA-C alleles. In this cohort, only TCR beta chains were sequenced, and detectable features were limited by the absence of alpha or paired-chain data. Correlated functional status among segregating V segments might be attributable to linkage disequilibrium, but an unknown experimental factor could not be ruled out. Because counts were too low, seventeen rarely observed V segments, including chromosome 9 orphons, were excluded from the earlier analysis of some 540 of the donors. The authors suggested that the approach could potentially be generalized to other disease states and immunological phenotypes. In a later genetic analysis, a missense DCLRE1C variant was associated with V-gene and J-gene trimming of TCR beta chains, and the association was replicated in an independent cohort. Specific HLA alleles were associated with over 15,000 TCR beta sequences at a false discovery rate of 0.05 in a later analysis.

The library was made by the immunoSEQ multiplex PCR assay. A mixture of 60 forward primers for TCR Vbeta segments and 13 reverse primers for TCR Jbeta segments was used in the multiplex PCR. A multiplex PCR assay on genomic DNA amplified the CDR3 region of rearranged TCR beta genes. The amplified TCR beta libraries were sequenced on the Illumina HiSeq System as 87-base-pair reads. In the source study's methods: A later analysis counted approximately 76 million unique TCR beta chains across the 550 to 700 repertoires, and around 9.9 million of these chains were shared by at least two donors. A nearest-neighbor algorithm error-corrected the raw reads and collapsed the reads into unique sequences, merging closely related sequences to remove PCR and sequencing errors. V, D and J gene segments were assigned by aligning CDR3 sequences to IMGT reference sequences. For a sequence to be retained, a match of at least six nucleotides to both a V gene segment and a J gene segment was required. Rearrangements were classified as productive when the CDR3 lacked stop codons and remained in frame with V and J, and all other rearrangements were classified as non-productive. Following IMGT convention, CDR3 was defined as the stretch from the second conserved V-encoded cysteine to the conserved J-encoded phenylalanine. The earlier analysis of some 580 of the donors excluded any sequence lacking an unambiguous match to a single V gene segment. An earlier analysis of 587 of the donors classified V segments as functional when productive rearrangements were above 56.7% and as segregating when the standard deviation between donors was above 5%. A statistical classification framework was built for diagnosing cytomegalovirus status from the catalog of TCR beta chain sequences. In a later analysis, V and J genes were assigned by comparing TCR nucleotide sequences against IMGT/GENE-DB human TR gene sequences. Using the TCRdist pipeline, a later analysis assigned CDR3 sequences along with most-parsimonious VDJ recombination scenarios. In a later analysis, each TCR beta chain was defined by its CDR3 amino acid sequence together with its V-gene family, and reads lacking a unique V-gene family were excluded. In a later analysis, 450 to 600 highly shared, low-generation-probability nucleotide sequences were removed to address suspected cross-contamination and a sequencing artifact. A later analysis calculated a clonal expansion index for each public chain from normalized within-repertoire ranks of inferred template counts. In a later analysis, generation probabilities were computed using a VDJ recombination model fitted to out-of-frame rearrangements, and the results were checked against IGoR. Hypergeometric tests were used in a later analysis to score TCR-TCR, TCR-HLA and TCR-CMV co-occurrence, with a repertoire-size bias correction applied to the TCR pairs. To estimate false discovery rates, a later analysis permuted the HLA or CMV assignments 20 times. In a later analysis, co-occurring TCRs were grouped using DBSCAN, with TCRdist sequence similarity added in when clustering inside HLA-allele-positive subsets. Repertoires with fewer than 30,000 or more than 120,000 public chains were left out of co-occurrence clustering, as were five repertoires with anomalous nucleotide sharing. The table comes from immuneACCESS by way of TCRdb, which keeps in-frame sequences with V and J called. Part of the clones is missing from these tables; in studies checked, under half for an unresolved V gene and the rest for unknown reasons. The DNA was the basis for D and trimming; V, J and clone size are from that table. The table for this sample lists more than 130,000 clones. The ten largest clones represent 2.7% of the sample.

The cohort consisted of fewer than 700 healthy bone marrow donors. Cohort members were all nominally healthy when sampled, although unrecorded immune exposures were likely present. The donor tested CMV seronegative and was one of the 352 seronegative cohort members. Each donor provided a peripheral blood sample, and peripheral blood mononuclear cells were used for TCR beta sequencing. Genomic DNA was extracted from the blood cell samples with the Qiagen DNeasy Blood Extraction Kit. As to this clone: Its cognate antigen has yet to be identified.

Compared with germline, V lacks 5 bases and J lacks 3 bases; bases without a gene match: 5. Counted from cysteine to phenylalanine, this CDR3 has 15 amino acids. The retained sequence is limited to the CDR3, 45 bases, with the frame set at the first base. Reading the germline V gene gives CDR1 KGHSH and CDR2 LQKENI. The chain employs TRBV18 and TRBJ2-7, with 12 bases in between that match TRBD1. This receptor was identified in a middle-aged man in good health and CMV-seronegative. Sequenced: PBMCs. The sequenced DNA is TGTGCCAGCTCAGCCGGGACAGGGGGCGGCTACGAGCAGTACTTC. It codes for CASSAGTGGGYEQYF.